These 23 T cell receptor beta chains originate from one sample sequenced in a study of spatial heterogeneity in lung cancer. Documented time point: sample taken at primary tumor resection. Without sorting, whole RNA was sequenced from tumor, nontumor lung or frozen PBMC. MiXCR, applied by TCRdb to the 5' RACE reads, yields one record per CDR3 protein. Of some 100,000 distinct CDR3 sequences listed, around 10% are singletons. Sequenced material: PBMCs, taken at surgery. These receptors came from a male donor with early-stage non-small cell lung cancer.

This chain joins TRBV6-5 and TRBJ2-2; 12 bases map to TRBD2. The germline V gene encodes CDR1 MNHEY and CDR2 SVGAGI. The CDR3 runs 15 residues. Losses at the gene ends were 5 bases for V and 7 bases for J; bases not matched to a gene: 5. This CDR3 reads CASSRLAGVGGELFF. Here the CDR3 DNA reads TGTGCCAGCAGTAGACTAGCGGGGGTTGGCGGGGAGCTGTTTTTT.

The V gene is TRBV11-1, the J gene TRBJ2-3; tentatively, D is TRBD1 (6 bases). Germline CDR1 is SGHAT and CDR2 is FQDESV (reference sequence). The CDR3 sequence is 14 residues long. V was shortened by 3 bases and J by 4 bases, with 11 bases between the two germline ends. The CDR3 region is CASSFLWGPDTQYF. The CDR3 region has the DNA TGTGCCAGCAGCTTCCTTTGGGGGCCAGATACGCAGTATTTT.

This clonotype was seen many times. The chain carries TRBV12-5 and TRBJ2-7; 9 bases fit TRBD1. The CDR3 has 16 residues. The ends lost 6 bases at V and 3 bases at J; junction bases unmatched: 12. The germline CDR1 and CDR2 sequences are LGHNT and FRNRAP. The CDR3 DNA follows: TGTGCTAGTGGCCCCCCCGACAGGGGGGATCTCTACGAGCAGTACTTC. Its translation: CASGPPDRGDLYEQYF.

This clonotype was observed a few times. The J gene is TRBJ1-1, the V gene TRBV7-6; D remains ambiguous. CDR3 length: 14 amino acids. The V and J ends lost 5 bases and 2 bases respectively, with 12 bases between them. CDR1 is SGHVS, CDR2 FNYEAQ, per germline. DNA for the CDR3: TGTGCCAGCAGCCTCAGTCCCCTCAACACTGAAGCTTTCTTT. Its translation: CASSLSPLNTEAFF.

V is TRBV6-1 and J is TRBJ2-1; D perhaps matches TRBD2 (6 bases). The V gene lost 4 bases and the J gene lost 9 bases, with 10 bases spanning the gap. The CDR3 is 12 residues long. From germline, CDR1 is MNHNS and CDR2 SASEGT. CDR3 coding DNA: TGTGCCAGCAGTGGAAGCGGGCGTGAGCAGTTCTTC. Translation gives CASSGSGREQFF.

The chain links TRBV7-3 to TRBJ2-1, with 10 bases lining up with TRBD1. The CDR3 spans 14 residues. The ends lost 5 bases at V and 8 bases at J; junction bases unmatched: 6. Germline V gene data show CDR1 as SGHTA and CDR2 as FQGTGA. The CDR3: CASSLGQGFDEQFF. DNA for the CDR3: TGTGCCAGCAGCCTGGGACAGGGGTTCGATGAGCAGTTCTTC. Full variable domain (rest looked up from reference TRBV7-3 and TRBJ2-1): GAGVSQTPSNKVTEKGKYVELRCDPISGHTALYWYRQSLGQGPEFLIYFQGTGAADDSGLPNDRFFAVRPEGSVSTLKIQRTERGDSAVYLCASSLGQGFDEQFFGPGTRLTVL.

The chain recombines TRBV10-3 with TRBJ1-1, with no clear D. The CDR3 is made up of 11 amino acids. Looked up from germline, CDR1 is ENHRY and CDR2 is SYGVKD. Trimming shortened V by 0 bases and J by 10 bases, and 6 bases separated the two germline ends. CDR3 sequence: CAISESTVAFF. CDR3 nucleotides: TGTGCCATCAGTGAGTCGACGGTAGCTTTCTTT.

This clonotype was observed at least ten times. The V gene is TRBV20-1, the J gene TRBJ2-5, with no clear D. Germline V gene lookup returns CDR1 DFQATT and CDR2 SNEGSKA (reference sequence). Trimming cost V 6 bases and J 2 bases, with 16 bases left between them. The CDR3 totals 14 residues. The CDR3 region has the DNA TGCAGTGCAAACGACCCTATCAGGCAAGAGACCCAGTACTTC. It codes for CSANDPIRQETQYF.

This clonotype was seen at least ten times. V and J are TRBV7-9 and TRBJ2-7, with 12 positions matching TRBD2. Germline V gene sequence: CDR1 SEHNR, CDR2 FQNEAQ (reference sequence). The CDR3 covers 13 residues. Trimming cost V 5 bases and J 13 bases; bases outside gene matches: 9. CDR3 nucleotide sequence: TGTGCCAGCAGCACTCTAGCGGGAGGGTCACCCTACTTC. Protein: CASSTLAGGSPYF.

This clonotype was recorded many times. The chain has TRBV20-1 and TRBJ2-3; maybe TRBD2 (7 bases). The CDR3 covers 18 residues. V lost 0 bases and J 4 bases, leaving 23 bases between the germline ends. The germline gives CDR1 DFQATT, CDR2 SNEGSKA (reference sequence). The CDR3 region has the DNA TGCAGTGCTAGAGATGCATCGAGGGGGGGACCGCAGGCAGATACGCAGTATTTT. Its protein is CSARDASRGGPQADTQYF.

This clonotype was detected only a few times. This CDR3 is CSARRETGTDTQYF. CDR3 DNA sequence: TGCAGTGCTAGGCGGGAGACCGGCACAGATACGCAGTATTTT. V and J are TRBV20-1 and TRBJ2-3; 7 bases match TRBD2. Germline lookup yields CDR1 DFQATT and CDR2 SNEGSKA (reference sequence). CDR3 size: 14 residues. Trimming at V came to 3 bases and at J to 1 base, leaving 4 bases not matched to a gene.

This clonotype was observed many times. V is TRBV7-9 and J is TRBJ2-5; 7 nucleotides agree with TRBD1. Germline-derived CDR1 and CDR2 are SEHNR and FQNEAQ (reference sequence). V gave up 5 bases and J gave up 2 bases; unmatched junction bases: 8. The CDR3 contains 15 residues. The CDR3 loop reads CASSGGRDRQETQYF. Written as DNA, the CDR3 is TGTGCCAGCAGCGGGGGCCGGGACAGACAAGAGACCCAGTACTTC.

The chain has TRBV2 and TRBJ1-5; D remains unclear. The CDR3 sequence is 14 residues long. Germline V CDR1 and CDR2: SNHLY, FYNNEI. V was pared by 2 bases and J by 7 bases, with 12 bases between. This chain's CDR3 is CASSEWAGGQPQHF. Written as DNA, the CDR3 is TGTGCCAGCAGTGAATGGGCGGGTGGACAGCCCCAGCATTTT.

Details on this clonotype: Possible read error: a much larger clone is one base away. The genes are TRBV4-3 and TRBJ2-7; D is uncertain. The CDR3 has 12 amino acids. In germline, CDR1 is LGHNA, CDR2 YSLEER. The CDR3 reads CADQYPSYVQYF. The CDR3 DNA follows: TGCGCCGACCAGTACCCCTCCTACGTGCAGTACTTC.

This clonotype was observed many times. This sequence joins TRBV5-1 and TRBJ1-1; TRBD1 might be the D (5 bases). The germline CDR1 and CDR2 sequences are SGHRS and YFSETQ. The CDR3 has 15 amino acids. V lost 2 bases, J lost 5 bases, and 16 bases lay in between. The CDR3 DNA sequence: TGCGCCAGCAGCTTTGGGGGGTCCTGGGGGACTGAAGCTTTCTTT. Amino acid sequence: CASSFGGSWGTEAFF.

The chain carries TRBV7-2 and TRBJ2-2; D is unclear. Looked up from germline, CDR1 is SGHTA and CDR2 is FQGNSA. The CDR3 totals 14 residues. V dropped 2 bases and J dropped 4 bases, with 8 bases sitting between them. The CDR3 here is CASSLQVATGELFF. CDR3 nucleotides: TGTGCCAGCAGCTTACAGGTCGCCACCGGGGAGCTGTTTTTT.

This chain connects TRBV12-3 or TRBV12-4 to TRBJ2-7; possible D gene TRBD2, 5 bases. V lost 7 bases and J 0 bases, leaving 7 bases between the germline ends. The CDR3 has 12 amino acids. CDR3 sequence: CASKAGSYEQYF. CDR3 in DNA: TGTGCCAGCAAGGCGGGCTCCTACGAGCAGTACTTC.

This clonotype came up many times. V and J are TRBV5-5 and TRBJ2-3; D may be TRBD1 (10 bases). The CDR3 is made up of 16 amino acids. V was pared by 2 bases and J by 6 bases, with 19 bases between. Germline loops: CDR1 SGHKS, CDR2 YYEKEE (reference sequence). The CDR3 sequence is CASSFSGGTGVDTQYF. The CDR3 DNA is TGTGCCAGCAGCTTCAGCGGGGGGACAGGGGTCGATACGCAGTATTTT.

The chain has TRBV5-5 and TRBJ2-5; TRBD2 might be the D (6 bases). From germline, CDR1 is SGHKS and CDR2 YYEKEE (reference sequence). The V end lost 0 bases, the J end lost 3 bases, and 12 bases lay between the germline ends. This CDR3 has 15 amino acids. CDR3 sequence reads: CASSLGTGVKETQYF. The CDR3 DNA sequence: TGTGCCAGCAGCTTGGGAACGGGGGTTAAAGAGACCCAGTACTTC.

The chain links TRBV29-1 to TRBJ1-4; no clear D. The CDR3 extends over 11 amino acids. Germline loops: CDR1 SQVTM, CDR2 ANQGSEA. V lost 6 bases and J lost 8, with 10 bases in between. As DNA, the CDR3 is TGCAGCGTCGCGACTTTCGAAAAACTGTTTTTT. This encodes CSVATFEKLFF. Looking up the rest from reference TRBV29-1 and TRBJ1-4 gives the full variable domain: SAVISQKPSRDICQRGTSLTIQCQVDSQVTMMFWYRQQPGQSLTLIATANQGSEATYESGFVIDKFPISRPNLTFSTLTVSNMSPEDSSIYLCSVATFEKLFFGSGTQLSVL.

The CDR3 coding sequence is TGTGCCATCAAGCGAGACGGCTACGAGCAGTACTTC. It is translated as CAIKRDGYEQYF. The rearrangement links TRBV10-3 to TRBJ2-7; D is unclear. V lost 7 bases, J lost 3 bases, and 10 bases lay in between. Germline loops: CDR1 ENHRY, CDR2 SYGVKD. This CDR3 has 12 residues.

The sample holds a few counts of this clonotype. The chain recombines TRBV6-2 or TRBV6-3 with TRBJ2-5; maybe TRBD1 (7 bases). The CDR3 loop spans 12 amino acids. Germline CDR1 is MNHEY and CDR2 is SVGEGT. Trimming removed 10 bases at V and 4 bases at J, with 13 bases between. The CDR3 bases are TGTGCCACCGCAGGGGGGTCAGAGACCCAGTACTTC. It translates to CATAGGSETQYF.

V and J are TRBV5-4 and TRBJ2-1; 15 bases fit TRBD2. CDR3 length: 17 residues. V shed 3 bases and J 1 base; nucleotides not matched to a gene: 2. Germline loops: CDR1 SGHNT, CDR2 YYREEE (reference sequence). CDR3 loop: CASSSGTSGRSYNEQFF. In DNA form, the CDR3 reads TGTGCCAGCAGCTCAGGGACTAGCGGGAGGTCCTACAATGAGCAGTTCTTC.